Sequencing of this TCR beta chain was carried out in a study of blood T cell dynamics during melanoma immunotherapy. The wider study: Patients with metastatic melanoma got pembrolizumab or nivolumab-ipilimumab as first-line care.

The junction had 6 bases not matched to a gene; V was cut back by 3 bases and J by 5 bases. The V gene's germline CDR1 is MNHEY and CDR2 SMNVEV (reference sequence). CDR3 length: 15 amino acids. Using immunoSEQ multiplex PCR, the repertoire was profiled, and TCRdb retains in-frame clones only, with some absent. Of some 15,000 clones listed, 70% to 90% are singletons. Time point given: pre-treatment baseline. Sampling occurred pretreatment (T0) and at week 3 (W3), after cycle one of checkpoint blockade. Patients with prior systemic cancer treatment, concomitant immunosuppressants, or other active malignancies were excluded.

Sequencing used blood, obtained from a patient treated with checkpoint blockade. J is TRBJ2-1 and V is TRBV27; 8 bases are a match to TRBD2. The clonotype comes from a human donor with melanoma. The CDR3 DNA follows: TGTGCCAGCAGTTTGTCGGGGGGGCGCAACAATGAGCAGTTCTTC. Protein: CASSLSGGRNNEQFF.